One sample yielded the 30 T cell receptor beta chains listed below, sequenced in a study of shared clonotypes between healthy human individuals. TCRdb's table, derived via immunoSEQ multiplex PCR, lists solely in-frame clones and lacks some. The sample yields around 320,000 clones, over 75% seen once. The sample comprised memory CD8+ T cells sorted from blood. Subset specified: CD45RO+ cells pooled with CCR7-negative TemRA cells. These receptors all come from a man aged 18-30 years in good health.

CDR3 DNA sequence: TGTGCCAGCAGTTACTCGGACAGATCGAAAAACATTCAGTACTTC. It is translated as CASSYSDRSKNIQYF. The rearrangement joins TRBV6-5 to TRBJ2-4; a possible D gene is TRBD1 (6 bases). Germline V gives CDR1 MNHEY, CDR2 SVGAGI. V was clipped by 0 bases and J by 4 bases, with 10 bases between them. The CDR3 has 15 amino acids.

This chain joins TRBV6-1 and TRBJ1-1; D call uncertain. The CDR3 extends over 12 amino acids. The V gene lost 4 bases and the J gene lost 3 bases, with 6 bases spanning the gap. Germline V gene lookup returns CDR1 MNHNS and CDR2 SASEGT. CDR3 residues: CASSVRDTEAFF. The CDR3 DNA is TGTGCCAGCAGTGTCCGGGACACTGAAGCTTTCTTT.

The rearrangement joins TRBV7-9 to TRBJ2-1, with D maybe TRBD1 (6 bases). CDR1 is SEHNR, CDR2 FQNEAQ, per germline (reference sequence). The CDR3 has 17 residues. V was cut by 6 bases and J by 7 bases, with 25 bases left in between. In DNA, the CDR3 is TGTGCCAGCAGTTTTCCCCACGGGACACATCAAAGAAATGAGCAGTTCTTC. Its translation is CASSFPHGTHQRNEQFF.

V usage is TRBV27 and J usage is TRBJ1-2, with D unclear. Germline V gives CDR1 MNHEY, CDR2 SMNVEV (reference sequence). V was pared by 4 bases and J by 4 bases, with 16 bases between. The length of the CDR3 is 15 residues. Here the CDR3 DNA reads TGTGCCAGCAGTTCCACCCCCGGAGGAGGCTATGGCTACACCTTC. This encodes CASSSTPGGGYGYTF.

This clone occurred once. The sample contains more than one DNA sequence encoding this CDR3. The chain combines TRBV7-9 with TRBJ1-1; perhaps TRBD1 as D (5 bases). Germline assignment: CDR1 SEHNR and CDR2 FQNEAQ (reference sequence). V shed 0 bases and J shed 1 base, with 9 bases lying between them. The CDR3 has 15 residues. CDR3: CASSLAGQGNTEAFF. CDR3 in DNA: TGTGCCAGCAGCTTAGCGGGGCAGGGGAACACTGAAGCTTTCTTT.

CDR3 sequence: CASSEGGGQMNTEAFF. The CDR3 bases are TGTGCCAGCAGCGAGGGCGGGGGACAGATGAACACTGAAGCTTTCTTT. The gene calls are TRBV9 and TRBJ1-1, with 7 positions matching TRBD1. The CDR3 totals 16 residues. From germline, CDR1 is SGDLS and CDR2 YYNGEE. The V segment lost 3 bases and the J segment 0 bases; nucleotides outside the gene matches: 8.

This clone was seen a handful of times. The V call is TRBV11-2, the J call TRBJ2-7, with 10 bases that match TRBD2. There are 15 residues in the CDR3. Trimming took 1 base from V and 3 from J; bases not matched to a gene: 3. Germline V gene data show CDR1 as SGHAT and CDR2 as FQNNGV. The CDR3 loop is CASSLASSGSYEQYF. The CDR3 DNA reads TGTGCCAGCAGCTTAGCATCTAGCGGGAGCTACGAGCAGTACTTC.

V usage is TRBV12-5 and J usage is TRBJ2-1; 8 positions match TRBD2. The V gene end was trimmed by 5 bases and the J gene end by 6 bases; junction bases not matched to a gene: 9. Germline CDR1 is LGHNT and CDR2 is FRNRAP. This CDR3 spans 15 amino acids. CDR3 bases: TGTGCTAGTGGTGTGAGCGGGAGCAGTGGCAATGAGCAGTTCTTC. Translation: CASGVSGSSGNEQFF. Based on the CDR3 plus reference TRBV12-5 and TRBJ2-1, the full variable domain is DARVTQTPRHKVTEMGQEVTMRCQPILGHNTVFWYRQTMMQGLELLAYFRNRAPLDDSGMPKDRFSAEMPDATLATLKIQPSEPRDSAVYFCASGVSGSSGNEQFFGPGTRLTVL.

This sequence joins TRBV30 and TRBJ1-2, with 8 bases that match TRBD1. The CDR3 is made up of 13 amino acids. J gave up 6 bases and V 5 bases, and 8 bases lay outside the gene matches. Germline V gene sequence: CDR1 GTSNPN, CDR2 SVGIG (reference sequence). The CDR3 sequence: CAWDRQGPNGYTF. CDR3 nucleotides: TGTGCCTGGGATCGACAGGGGCCAAATGGCTACACCTTC.

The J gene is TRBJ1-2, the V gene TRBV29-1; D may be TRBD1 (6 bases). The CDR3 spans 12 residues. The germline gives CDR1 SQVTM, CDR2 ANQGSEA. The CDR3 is CSGYRDYYGYTF. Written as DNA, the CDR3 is TGCAGTGGTTACAGGGACTACTATGGCTACACCTTC.

This chain's CDR3 is CASSPYTGSTAWGNSPLHF. CDR3 bases: TGTGCCAGCAGTCCCTATACAGGATCTACCGCCTGGGGGAATTCACCCCTCCACTTT. The rearrangement joins TRBV28 to TRBJ1-6, with D possibly TRBD1 on 5 matching bases. The V end lost 5 bases, the J end lost 7 bases, and 27 bases lay between the germline ends. Germline values: CDR1 MDHEN, CDR2 SYDVKM. The CDR3 is 19 amino acids.

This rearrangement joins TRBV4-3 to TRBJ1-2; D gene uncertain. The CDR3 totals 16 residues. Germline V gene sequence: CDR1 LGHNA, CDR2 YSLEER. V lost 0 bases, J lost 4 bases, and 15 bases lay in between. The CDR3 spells CASSQDPGPGGYGYTF. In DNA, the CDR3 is TGCGCCAGCAGCCAAGATCCGGGCCCCGGCGGCTATGGCTACACCTTC.

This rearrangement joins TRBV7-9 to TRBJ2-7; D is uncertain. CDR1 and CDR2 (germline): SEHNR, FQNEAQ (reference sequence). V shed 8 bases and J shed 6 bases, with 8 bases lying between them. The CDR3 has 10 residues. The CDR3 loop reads CASGDGEQYF. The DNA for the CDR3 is TGTGCCAGCGGAGATGGCGAGCAGTACTTC.

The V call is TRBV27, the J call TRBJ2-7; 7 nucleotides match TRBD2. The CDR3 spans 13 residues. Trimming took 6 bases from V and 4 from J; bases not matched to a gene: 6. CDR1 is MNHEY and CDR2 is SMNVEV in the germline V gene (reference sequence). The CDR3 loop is CASRLSGGYEQYF. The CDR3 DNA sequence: TGTGCCAGCAGGCTATCGGGGGGTTACGAGCAGTACTTC.

CDR3 loop: CASSLGQGEQPQHF. The CDR3 DNA sequence: TGCGCCAGCAGCTTGGGACAGGGGGAGCAGCCCCAGCATTTT. The gene calls are TRBV5-1 and TRBJ1-5; 9 bases agree with TRBD1. V dropped 0 bases and J dropped 7; count of bases not matched to a gene: 2. CDR3 length: 14 amino acids. Germline CDR1 reads SGHRS; CDR2 reads YFSETQ.

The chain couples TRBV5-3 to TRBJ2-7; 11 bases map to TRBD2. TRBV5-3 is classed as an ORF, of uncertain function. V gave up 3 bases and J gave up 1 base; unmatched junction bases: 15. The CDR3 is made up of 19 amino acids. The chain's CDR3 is CARSSRLAGWARRSYEQYF. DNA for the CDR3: TGTGCCAGAAGCTCCCGACTAGCGGGGTGGGCGAGGAGGTCCTACGAGCAGTACTTC.

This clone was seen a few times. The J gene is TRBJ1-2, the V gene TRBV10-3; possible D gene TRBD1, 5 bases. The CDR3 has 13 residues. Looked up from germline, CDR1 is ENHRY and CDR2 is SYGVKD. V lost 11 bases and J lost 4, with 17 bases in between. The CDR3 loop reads CAAHLPGGYGYTF. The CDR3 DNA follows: TGTGCCGCGCACTTGCCCGGGGGCTATGGCTACACCTTC.

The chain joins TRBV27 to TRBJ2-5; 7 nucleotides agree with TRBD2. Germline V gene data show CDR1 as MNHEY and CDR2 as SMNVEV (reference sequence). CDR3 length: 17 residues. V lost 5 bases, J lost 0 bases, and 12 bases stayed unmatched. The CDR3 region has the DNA TGTGCCAGCAGTCCCCTTCTGGCTAGCGGCCACCAAGAGACCCAGTACTTC. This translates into CASSPLLASGHQETQYF.

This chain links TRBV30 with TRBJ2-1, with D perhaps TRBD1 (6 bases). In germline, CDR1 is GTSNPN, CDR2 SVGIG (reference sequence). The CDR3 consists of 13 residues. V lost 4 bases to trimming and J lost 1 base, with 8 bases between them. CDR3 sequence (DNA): TGTGCCTGGATAGGGGGATCCTACAATGAGCAGTTCTTC. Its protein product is CAWIGGSYNEQFF.

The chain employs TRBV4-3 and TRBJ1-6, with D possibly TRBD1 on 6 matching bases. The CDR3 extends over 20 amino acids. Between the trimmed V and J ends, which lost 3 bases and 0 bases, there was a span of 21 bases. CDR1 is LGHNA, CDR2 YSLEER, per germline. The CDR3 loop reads CASSHLRWGADSSYNSPLHF. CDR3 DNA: TGCGCCAGCAGCCACCTTAGGTGGGGGGCGGATAGCTCCTATAATTCACCCCTCCACTTT.

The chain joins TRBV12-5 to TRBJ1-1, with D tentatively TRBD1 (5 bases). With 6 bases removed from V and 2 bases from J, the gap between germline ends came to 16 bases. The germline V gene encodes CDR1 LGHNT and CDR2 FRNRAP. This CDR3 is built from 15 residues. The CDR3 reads CASGPDDRRNTEAFF. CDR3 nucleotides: TGTGCTAGTGGACCAGATGACAGAAGAAACACTGAAGCTTTCTTT.

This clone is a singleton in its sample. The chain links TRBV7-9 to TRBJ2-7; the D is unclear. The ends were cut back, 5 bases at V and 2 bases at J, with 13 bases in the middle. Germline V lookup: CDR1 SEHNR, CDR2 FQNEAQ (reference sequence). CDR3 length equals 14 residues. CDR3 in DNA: TGTGCCAGCAGCCCCTTCGAAACCCCCTACGAGCAGTACTTC. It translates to CASSPFETPYEQYF.

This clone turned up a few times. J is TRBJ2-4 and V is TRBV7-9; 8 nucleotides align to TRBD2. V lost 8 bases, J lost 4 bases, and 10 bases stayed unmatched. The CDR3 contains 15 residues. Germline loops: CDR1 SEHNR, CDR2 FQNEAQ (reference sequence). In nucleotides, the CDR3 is TGTGCCAGCTCAACCCCGGGACTAGGTAAAAACATTCAGTACTTC. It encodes CASSTPGLGKNIQYF.

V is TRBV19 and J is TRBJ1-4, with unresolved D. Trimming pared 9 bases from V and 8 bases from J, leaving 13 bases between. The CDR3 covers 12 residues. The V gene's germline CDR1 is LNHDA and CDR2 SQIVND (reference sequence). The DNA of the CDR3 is TGTGCCAGCTCTCCGCTTTGGGAAAAACTGTTTTTT. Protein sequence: CASSPLWEKLFF.

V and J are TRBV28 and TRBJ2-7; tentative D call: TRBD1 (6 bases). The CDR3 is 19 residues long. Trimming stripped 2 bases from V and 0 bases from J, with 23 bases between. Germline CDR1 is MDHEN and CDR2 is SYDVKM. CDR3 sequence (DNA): TGTGCCAGCAGTTTAACGTGGGGACACCTCGGGGAAAGCTCCTACGAGCAGTACTTC. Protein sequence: CASSLTWGHLGESSYEQYF.

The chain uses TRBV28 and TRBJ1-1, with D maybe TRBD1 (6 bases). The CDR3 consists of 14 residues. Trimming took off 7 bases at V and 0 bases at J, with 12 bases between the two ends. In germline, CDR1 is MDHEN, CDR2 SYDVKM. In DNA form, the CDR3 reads TGTGCCAGCACCAAAAGGGGGATGAACACTGAAGCTTTCTTT. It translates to CASTKRGMNTEAFF. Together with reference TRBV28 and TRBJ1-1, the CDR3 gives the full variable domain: DVKVTQSSRYLVKRTGEKVFLECVQDMDHENMFWYRQDPGLGLRLIYFSYDVKMKEKGDIPEGYSVSREKKERFSLILESASTNQTSMYLCASTKRGMNTEAFFGQGTRLTVV.

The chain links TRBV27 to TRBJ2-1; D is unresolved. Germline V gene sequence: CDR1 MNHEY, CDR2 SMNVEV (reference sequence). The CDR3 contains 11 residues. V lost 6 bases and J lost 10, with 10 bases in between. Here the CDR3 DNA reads TGTGCCAGCAGGTCTCTATGGGAGCAGTTCTTC. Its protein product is CASRSLWEQFF.

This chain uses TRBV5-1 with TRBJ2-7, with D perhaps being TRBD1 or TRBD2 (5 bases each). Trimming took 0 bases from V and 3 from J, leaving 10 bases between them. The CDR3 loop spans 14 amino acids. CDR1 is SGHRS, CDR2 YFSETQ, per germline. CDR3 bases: TGCGCCAGCAGCTTGGCTGGGGGAGTCTACGAGCAGTACTTC. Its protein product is CASSLAGGVYEQYF.

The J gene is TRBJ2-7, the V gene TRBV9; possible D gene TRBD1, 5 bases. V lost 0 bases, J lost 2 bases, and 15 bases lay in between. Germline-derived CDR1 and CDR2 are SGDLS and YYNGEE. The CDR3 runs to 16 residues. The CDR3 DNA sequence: TGTGCCAGCAGCGTAGGTTCTGACAGAAACACCTACGAGCAGTACTTC. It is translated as CASSVGSDRNTYEQYF. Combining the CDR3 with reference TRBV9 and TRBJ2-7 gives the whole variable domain DSGVTQTPKHLITATGQRVTLRCSPRSGDLSVYWYQQSLDQGLQFLIQYYNGEERAKGNILERFSAQQFPDLHSELNLSSLELGDSALYFCASSVGSDRNTYEQYFGPGTRLTVT.

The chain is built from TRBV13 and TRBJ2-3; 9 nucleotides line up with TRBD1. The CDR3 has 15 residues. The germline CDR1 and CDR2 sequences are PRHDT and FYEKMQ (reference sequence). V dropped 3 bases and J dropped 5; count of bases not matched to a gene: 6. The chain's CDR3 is CASSLGGQGVDTQYF. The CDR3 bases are TGTGCCAGCAGCTTGGGGGGACAGGGAGTAGATACGCAGTATTTT.